This T cell receptor beta chain was retrieved from a study of T cells in Graves' hyperthyroidism and ophthalmopathy. Individuals with ophthalmopathy presented a Clinical Activity Score of at least 3, a NOSPECS grade of at least 4 and a duration under 3 months. An approximately 9.4 ml volume of fresh peripheral blood provided the PBMCs. This clonotype has a handful of counts. Its cognate antigen is unknown. General study points: Most expanded thyroid clonotypes above 0.001 also appeared in blood. A 13 V-J signature model discriminated ophthalmopathy versus stable hyperthyroidism.

V was pared by 5 bases and J by 1 base, with 14 bases between. The CDR3 spans 16 residues. Germline V gives CDR1 SGHVS, CDR2 FQNEAQ. There were TCR beta CDR3 regions amplified from RNA transcripts. With the HTBI primer set, the TCR CDR3 went through a first round of RT-PCR. MiXCR, applied by TCRdb to the multiplex PCR reads, yields one record per CDR3 protein. This sample has about half a million distinct CDR3 sequences, with around 24% found just once. The chain joins TRBV7-8 to TRBJ2-2, with D possibly matching TRBD1 (6 bases). The sequence was collected from a woman in her thirties with Graves' ophthalmopathy. Sequenced input: blood. This CDR3 is CASSLGAQGNTGELFF. The CDR3 coding sequence is TGTGCCAGCAGCCTCGGGGCACAGGGGAACACCGGGGAGCTGTTTTTT.